What follows are 21 T cell receptor beta chains derived from one specimen sequenced in a study of blood T cell repertoires in COVID-19. This table comes from immunoSEQ multiplex PCR, and its TCRdb copy is limited to in-frame clones, with some not included. Altogether about 410,000 clones are present, about 88% being singletons, with the ten largest covering roughly 1.6%. Sequencing was performed on peripheral blood. The source of these receptors is a woman between 40 and 50 years old with COVID-19, enrolled during active disease.

V and J are TRBV3-1 (or the pseudogene TRBV3-2) and TRBJ2-7, with TRBD1 matching over 7 bases. The V segment lost 7 bases and the J segment 5 bases; nucleotides outside the gene matches: 14. Germline V gene data show CDR1 as LGHDT and CDR2 as YNNKEL (reference sequence). The CDR3 length is 15 residues. CDR3 protein: CASTPMARGTHEQYF. The CDR3 region has the DNA TGTGCCAGCACCCCCATGGCCAGGGGGACCCACGAGCAGTACTTC.

At least ten counts were recorded for this clone. V and J are TRBV3-1 (or the pseudogene TRBV3-2) and TRBJ1-3; weak D call: TRBD1 (5 bases). Trimming left V 0 bases short and J 0 bases short, with 12 bases between. The germline CDR1 and CDR2 sequences are LGHDT and YNNKEL (reference sequence). This CDR3 spans 17 amino acids. Here the CDR3 reads CASSQDATGCSGNTIYF. As DNA, the CDR3 is TGTGCCAGCAGCCAAGACGCCACAGGCTGCTCTGGAAACACCATATATTTT.

The chain has TRBV9 and TRBJ1-6, with 7 bases matching TRBD1. CDR1 is SGDLS and CDR2 is YYNGEE in the germline V gene. The ends lost 3 bases at V and 6 bases at J; junction bases unmatched: 6. The CDR3 is 15 amino acids. CDR3 region: CASSGGGRFNSPLHF. The CDR3 nucleotides read TGTGCCAGCAGCGGAGGGGGCAGGTTTAATTCACCCCTCCACTTT.

This clone was seen once. The chain uses TRBV19 and TRBJ2-5; 15 nucleotides align to TRBD2. CDR1 is LNHDA and CDR2 is SQIVND in the germline V gene (reference sequence). The CDR3 sequence is 19 residues long. Trimming took 5 bases from V and 6 from J; bases not matched to a gene: 16. CDR3 residues: CASSRIAGTSGGITKTQYF. In DNA, the CDR3 is TGTGCCAGTAGTCGGATCGCCGGGACTAGCGGGGGGATTACTAAGACCCAGTACTTC.

This clone was found once. The genes are TRBV12-3 or TRBV12-4 and TRBJ1-1; D remains ambiguous. The CDR3 totals 12 residues. Trimming took 5 bases from V and 11 from J, leaving 15 bases between them. Here the CDR3 DNA reads TGTGCCAGCAGTGTGGAACCTCGCGGGGCTTTCTTT. This gives the protein CASSVEPRGAFF.

This chain connects TRBV28 to TRBJ1-6; no clear D. Germline-derived CDR1 and CDR2 are MDHEN and SYDVKM. This CDR3 is 15 amino acids long. The germline V and J ends were trimmed by 5 bases and 6 bases, with 14 bases remaining between them. The CDR3 nucleotides read TGTGCCAGCAGTCCCTGGGCCCCCGTTAATTCACCCCTCCACTTT. Protein: CASSPWAPVNSPLHF.

A note on this clone: The junction does not match germline at one end; this may be a read error. The chain is built from TRBV7-7 and TRBJ2-2, with D maybe TRBD1 (5 bases). CDR3 length: 15 residues. CDR1 SSHAT and CDR2 FNYEAQ come from the germline V gene (reference sequence). For the CDR3, the DNA is TGTGCTAGCAGCCCGAGTTGGGGCGGCACCGGGGAGCTGTTTTTT. Protein: CASSPSWGGTGELFF.

On this clone: Other DNA sequences in this specimen translate into the identical CDR3. This sequence joins TRBV9 and TRBJ2-5, with 8 positions matching TRBD2. Per the germline V gene, CDR1 is SGDLS and CDR2 is YYNGEE. This CDR3 region has 15 residues. V was clipped by 0 bases and J by 1 base; unmatched bases: 2. The CDR3 sequence is CASSVAAGGQETQYF. CDR3 nucleotides: TGTGCCAGCAGCGTAGCTGCGGGGGGCCAAGAGACCCAGTACTTC. Variable domain in full (rest from reference TRBV9 and TRBJ2-5): DSGVTQTPKHLITATGQRVTLRCSPRSGDLSVYWYQQSLDQGLQFLIQYYNGEERAKGNILERFSAQQFPDLHSELNLSSLELGDSALYFCASSVAAGGQETQYFGPGTRLLVL.

This clone is a singleton in its sample. This sequence joins TRBV6-6 and TRBJ1-2; possible D gene TRBD1, 6 bases. The germline CDR1 and CDR2 sequences are MNHNY and SVGAGI (reference sequence). The V end was cut by 2 bases, the J end by 8 bases, with 18 bases between. The CDR3 has 15 residues. The chain's CDR3 is CASSYPTGTSGGYTF. The CDR3 region has the DNA TGTGCCAGCAGTTACCCTACCGGGACATCGGGAGGCTACACCTTC.

The chain is built from TRBV19 and TRBJ1-5; TRBD1 agrees at 9 bases. Germline CDR1 is LNHDA and CDR2 is SQIVND (reference sequence). The CDR3 spans 14 residues. With 10 bases clipped from V and 7 bases from J, the junction kept 11 bases outside the gene matches. CDR3: CATLTGGYGQPQHF. In DNA form, the CDR3 reads TGTGCCACCCTGACAGGGGGGTACGGGCAGCCCCAGCATTTT.

This sequence joins TRBV19 and TRBJ2-7; maybe TRBD2 (5 bases). V was clipped by 6 bases and J by 3 bases, with 15 bases between them. Germline values: CDR1 LNHDA, CDR2 SQIVND (reference sequence). CDR3 length: 14 residues. The CDR3 sequence is CASRSGGSFYEQYF. DNA of the CDR3: TGTGCCAGTAGGAGTGGCGGGTCCTTCTACGAGCAGTACTTC.

The rearrangement joins TRBV5-4 to TRBJ1-5; D unclear. The germline gives CDR1 SGHNT, CDR2 YYREEE (reference sequence). The CDR3 runs 15 residues. V lost 0 bases to trimming and J lost 3 bases, with 10 bases between them. In DNA, the CDR3 is TGTGCCAGCAGCTTGGCCCCAGGACTCAATCAGCCCCAGCATTTT. It encodes CASSLAPGLNQPQHF.

The CDR3 DNA is TGTGCCAGCAGCTTATGGGGCGGGGGGGCCTACGAGCAGTACTTC. It codes for CASSLWGGGAYEQYF. This chain links TRBV7-2 with TRBJ2-7, with 9 bases lining up with TRBD2. V was pared by 2 bases and J by 2 bases, with 4 bases of the junction left unmatched. This CDR3 is 15 amino acids long. Germline-derived CDR1 and CDR2 are SGHTA and FQGNSA.

As regards this clone: Other nucleotide sequences from this sample produce the same CDR3. The chain combines TRBV4-1 with TRBJ2-7; TRBD1 matches 8 bases. The V segment lost 1 base and the J segment 5 bases; nucleotides outside the gene matches: 7. This CDR3 contains 15 residues. Per germline, CDR1 MGHRA and CDR2 YSYEKL. The CDR3 DNA is TGCGCCAGCAGCCAAGGACAGGGGAAAGGCAACGAGCAGTACTTC. This sequence encodes CASSQGQGKGNEQYF.

The chain uses TRBV28 and TRBJ2-7, with 8 bases identical to TRBD1. Trimming at V came to 7 bases and at J to 6 bases, leaving 14 bases not matched to a gene. This CDR3 region has 15 residues. Germline CDR1 MDHEN, CDR2 SYDVKM. The CDR3 loop is CASTEPTGTGGEQYF. The CDR3 nucleotides are TGTGCCAGCACCGAACCAACCGGGACAGGAGGCGAGCAGTACTTC.

This clone was observed a single time. The chain is built from TRBV9 and TRBJ1-5; D not resolved. Deletions cut 7 bases from V and 13 bases from J, with 18 bases between. The CDR3 runs to 12 residues. The germline gives CDR1 SGDLS, CDR2 YYNGEE. The CDR3 nucleotides read TGTGCCAGCGGGAGAGGTGAGGGCCAACAGCATTTT. Translated: CASGRGEGQQHF.

The chain links TRBV5-1 to TRBJ2-7; a weak D match, TRBD2 (7 bases). Deletions cut 7 bases from V and 4 bases from J, with 18 bases between. The germline CDR1 and CDR2 sequences are SGHRS and YFSETQ. The CDR3 has 14 residues. The CDR3 region is CASGGGLISYEQYF. In DNA, the CDR3 is TGCGCCAGCGGGGGGGGGCTCATCTCGTACGAGCAGTACTTC.

The table lists this clone with a count of one. CDR3 sequence reads: CASSSGTYGYTF. CDR3 DNA sequence: TGTGCCAGCAGCAGCGGGACCTATGGCTACACCTTC. The V gene is TRBV6-5, the J gene TRBJ1-2; TRBD1 might be the D (5 bases). V lost 6 bases and J lost 4, with 9 bases in between. Germline CDR1 and CDR2: MNHEY and SVGAGI. The length of the CDR3 is 12 residues.

The rearrangement links TRBV7-8 to TRBJ1-1; D perhaps matches TRBD1 (6 bases). This CDR3 has 15 amino acids. Trimming cost V 7 bases and J 0 bases, with 15 bases left between them. Per the germline V gene, CDR1 is SGHVS and CDR2 is FQNEAQ. CDR3 sequence: CASTQGRGLNTEAFF. CDR3 in DNA: TGTGCCAGCACCCAGGGGAGGGGATTGAACACTGAAGCTTTCTTT. The full variable domain, completed using reference TRBV7-8 and TRBJ1-1, is GAGVSQSPRYKVAKRGQDVALRCDPISGHVSLFWYQQALGQGPEFLTYFQNEAQLDKSGLPSDRFFAERPEGSVSTLKIQRTQQEDSAVYLCASTQGRGLNTEAFFGQGTRLTVV.

V usage is TRBV7-9 and J usage is TRBJ2-3; the D is unclear. The CDR3 sequence is 14 residues long. V was pared by 1 base and J by 1 base, with 6 bases between. Germline lookup yields CDR1 SEHNR and CDR2 FQNEAQ (reference sequence). DNA of the CDR3: TGTGCCAGCAGCTTAGACCGCGGCACAGATACGCAGTATTTT. It encodes CASSLDRGTDTQYF.

The chain recombines TRBV10-3 with TRBJ1-2; weak D call: TRBD1 (6 bases). This CDR3 contains 14 residues. The germline CDR1 and CDR2 sequences are ENHRY and SYGVKD. Trimming took off 0 bases at V and 4 bases at J, with 9 bases between the two ends. The CDR3 DNA follows: TGTGCCATCAGTGAGTCGACAGGCCTCTATGGCTACACCTTC. Protein product: CAISESTGLYGYTF.